This T cell receptor (beta chain) was recovered during a study of identifying expanded T cells in peripheral blood. Clones were sequenced by immunoSEQ multiplex PCR, and TCRdb holds only the in-frame ones, with some missing. The table records around 75,000 clones, 85% to 90% of them present only once. The CDR3 length is 14 residues. Germline assignment: CDR1 SGHVS and CDR2 FQNEAQ. The V and J ends lost 1 base and 4 bases respectively, with 10 bases between them. V usage is TRBV7-8 and J usage is TRBJ2-5; D perhaps matches TRBD2 (5 bases). The sequenced sample was blood. The clonotype originates from a person between 18 and 75 years old in good health. CDR3 DNA sequence: TGTGCCAGCAGCTTAGATTTGACTATAGAGACCCAGTACTTC. This translates into CASSLDLTIETQYF. Drawing the rest from reference TRBV7-8 and TRBJ2-5, the complete variable domain is GAGVSQSPRYKVAKRGQDVALRCDPISGHVSLFWYQQALGQGPEFLTYFQNEAQLDKSGLPSDRFFAERPEGSVSTLKIQRTQQEDSAVYLCASSLDLTIETQYFGPGTRLLVL.